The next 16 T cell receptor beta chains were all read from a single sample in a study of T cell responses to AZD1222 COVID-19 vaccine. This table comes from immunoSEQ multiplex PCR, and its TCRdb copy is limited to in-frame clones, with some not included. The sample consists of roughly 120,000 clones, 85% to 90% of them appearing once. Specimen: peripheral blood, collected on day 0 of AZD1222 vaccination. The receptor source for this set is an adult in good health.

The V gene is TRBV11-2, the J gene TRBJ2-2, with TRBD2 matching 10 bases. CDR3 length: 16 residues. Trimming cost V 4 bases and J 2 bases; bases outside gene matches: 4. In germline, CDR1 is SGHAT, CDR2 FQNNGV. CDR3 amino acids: CASSSSSGGNTGELFF. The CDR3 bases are TGTGCCAGCAGCTCCTCTAGCGGGGGCAACACCGGGGAGCTGTTTTTT.

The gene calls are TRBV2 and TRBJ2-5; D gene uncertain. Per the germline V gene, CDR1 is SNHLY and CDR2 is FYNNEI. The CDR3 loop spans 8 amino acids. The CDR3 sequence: CSGETQYF. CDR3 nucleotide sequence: TGTTCCGGGGAGACCCAGTACTTC.

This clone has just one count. Here the CDR3 DNA reads TGTGCCAGCAGCGAGGTGGGAGAGACCCAGTACTTC. The encoded protein is CASSEVGETQYF. The chain joins TRBV7-9 to TRBJ2-5; D not resolved. With 5 bases removed from V and 4 bases from J, the gap between germline ends came to 8 bases. The CDR3 sequence is 12 residues long. Per germline, CDR1 SEHNR and CDR2 FQNEAQ (reference sequence).

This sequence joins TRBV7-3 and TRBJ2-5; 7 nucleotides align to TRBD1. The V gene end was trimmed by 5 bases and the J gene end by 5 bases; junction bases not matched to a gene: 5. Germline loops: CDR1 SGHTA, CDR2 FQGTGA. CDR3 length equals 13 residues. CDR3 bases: TGTGCCAGCAGCGCCGACAGGGCGGAGACCCAGTACTTC. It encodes CASSADRAETQYF.

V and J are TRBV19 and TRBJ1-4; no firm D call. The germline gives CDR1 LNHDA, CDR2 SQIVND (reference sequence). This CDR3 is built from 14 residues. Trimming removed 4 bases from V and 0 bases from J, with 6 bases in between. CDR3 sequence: CASSTQATNEKLFF. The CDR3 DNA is TGTGCCAGTAGTACCCAGGCAACTAATGAAAAACTGTTTTTT. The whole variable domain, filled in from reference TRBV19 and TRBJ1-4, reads DGGITQSPKYLFRKEGQNVTLSCEQNLNHDAMYWYRQDPGQGLRLIYYSQIVNDFQKGDIAEGYSVSREKKESFPLTVTSAQKNPTAFYLCASSTQATNEKLFFGSGTQLSVL.

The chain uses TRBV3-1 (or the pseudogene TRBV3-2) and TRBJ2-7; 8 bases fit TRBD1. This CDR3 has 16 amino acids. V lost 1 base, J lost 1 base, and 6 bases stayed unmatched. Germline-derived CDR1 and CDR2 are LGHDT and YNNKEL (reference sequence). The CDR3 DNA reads TGTGCCAGCAGCCAAGCCCCGACAGGGGCATCCTACGAGCAGTACTTC. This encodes CASSQAPTGASYEQYF.

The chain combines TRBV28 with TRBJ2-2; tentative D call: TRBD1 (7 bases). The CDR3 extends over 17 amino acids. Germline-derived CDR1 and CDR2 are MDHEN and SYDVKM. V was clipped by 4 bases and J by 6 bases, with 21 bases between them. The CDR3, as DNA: TGTGCCAGCAGTTCCATGCGGGGTAGGGGGCGAGCCGGGGAGCTGTTTTTT. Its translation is CASSSMRGRGRAGELFF.

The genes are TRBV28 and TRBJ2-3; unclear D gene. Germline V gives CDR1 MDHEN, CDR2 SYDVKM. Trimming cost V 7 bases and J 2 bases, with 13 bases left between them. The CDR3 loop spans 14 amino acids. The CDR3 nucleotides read TGTGCCAGCACCCACTACTACCTCACAGATACGCAGTATTTT. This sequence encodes CASTHYYLTDTQYF.

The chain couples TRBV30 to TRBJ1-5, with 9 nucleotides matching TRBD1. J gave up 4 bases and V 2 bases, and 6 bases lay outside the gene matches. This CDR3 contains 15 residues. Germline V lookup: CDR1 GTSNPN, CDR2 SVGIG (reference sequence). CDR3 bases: TGTGCCTGGAGTAAGGGGGGACAGGGAAATCAGCCCCAGCATTTT. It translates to CAWSKGGQGNQPQHF.

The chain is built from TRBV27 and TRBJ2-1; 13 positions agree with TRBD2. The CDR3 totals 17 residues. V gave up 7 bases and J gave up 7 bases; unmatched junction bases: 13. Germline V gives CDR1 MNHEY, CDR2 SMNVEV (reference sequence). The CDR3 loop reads CASTTRSSGLAGNEQFF. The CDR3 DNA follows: TGTGCCAGCACTACCCGAAGCTCGGGACTAGCGGGAAATGAGCAGTTCTTC.

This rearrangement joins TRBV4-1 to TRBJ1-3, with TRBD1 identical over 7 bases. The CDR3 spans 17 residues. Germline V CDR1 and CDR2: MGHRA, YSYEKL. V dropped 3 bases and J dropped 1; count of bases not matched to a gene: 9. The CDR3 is CASSHPSTGTSGNTIYF. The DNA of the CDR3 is TGCGCCAGCAGCCACCCATCGACAGGGACTTCTGGAAACACCATATATTTT.

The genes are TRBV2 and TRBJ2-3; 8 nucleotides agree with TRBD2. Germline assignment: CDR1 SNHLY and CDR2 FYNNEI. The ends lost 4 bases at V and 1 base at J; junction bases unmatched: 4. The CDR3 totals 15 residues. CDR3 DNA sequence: TGTGCCAGCAGTGTTCGGGGGGGGCGCACAGATACGCAGTATTTT. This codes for CASSVRGGRTDTQYF.

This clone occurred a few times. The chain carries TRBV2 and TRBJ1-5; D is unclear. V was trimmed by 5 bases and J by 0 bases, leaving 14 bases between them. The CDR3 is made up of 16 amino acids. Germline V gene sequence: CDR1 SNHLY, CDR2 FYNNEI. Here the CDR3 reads CASSFWTALSNQPQHF. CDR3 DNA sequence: TGTGCCAGCAGTTTCTGGACTGCCCTTAGCAATCAGCCCCAGCATTTT.

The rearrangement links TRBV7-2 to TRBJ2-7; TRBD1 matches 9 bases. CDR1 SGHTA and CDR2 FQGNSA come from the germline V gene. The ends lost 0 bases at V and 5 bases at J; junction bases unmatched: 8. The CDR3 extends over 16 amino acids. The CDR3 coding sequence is TGTGCCAGCAGCTTAGCAGGGACAGGGAGGAGCCACGAGCAGTACTTC. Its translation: CASSLAGTGRSHEQYF.

The CDR3 loop reads CASSYPNRDLYEQYF. In DNA form, the CDR3 reads TGTGCCAGCAGTTACCCTAACAGGGACCTCTACGAGCAGTACTTC. This chain connects TRBV6-2 or TRBV6-3 to TRBJ2-7, with D maybe TRBD1 (6 bases). Trimming left V 2 bases short and J 3 bases short, with 14 bases between. This CDR3 spans 15 amino acids. CDR1 is MNHEY, CDR2 SVGEGT, per germline.

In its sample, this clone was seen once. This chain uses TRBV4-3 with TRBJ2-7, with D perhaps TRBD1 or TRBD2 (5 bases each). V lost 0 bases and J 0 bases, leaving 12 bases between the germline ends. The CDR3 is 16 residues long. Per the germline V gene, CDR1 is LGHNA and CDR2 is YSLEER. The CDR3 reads CASSQDRMRGSYEQYF. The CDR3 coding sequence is TGCGCCAGCAGCCAAGATCGGATGAGGGGCTCCTACGAGCAGTACTTC.